This is a list of T cell receptor beta chains from one sample in a study of human T cells and chemical hapten exposure. TCRdb used MiXCR to reprocess the RACE reads, holding one entry per CDR3 protein. The sample holds around 71,000 distinct CDR3 sequences; around 9.8% are singletons and the top ten take about 3.1%. The material was whole blood, obtained in connection with sensitization to the hapten diphenylcyclopropenone (DPC). The receptors were sampled from a middle-aged woman with alopecia areata. Some clones in this sample may be carry-over from other donors' samples. Both conserved end residues are part of each CDR3. Each record gives: clone size, D gene, V gene, J gene, CDR3 DNA, CDR3 protein. The D gene is left open where the match is weak. Only some rows state a clone size, as once, few, many or a class for expanded clones.

>NA|NA|TRBV6-2/TRBV6-3|TRBJ1-1
TGTGCCAGCGAGGACCGCATGAGCACTGAAGCTTTCTTT
CASEDRMSTEAFF
>many|NA|TRBV28|TRBJ1-1
TGTGCCAGCAGTTTGCCCGTCCAAGGCACTGAAGCTTTCTTT
CASSLPVQGTEAFF
>many|NA|TRBV18|TRBJ2-7
TGTGCCAGCTCACCGGCCGACGAGCAGTACTTC
CASSPADEQYF
>many|TRBD1|TRBV7-2|TRBJ2-3
TGTGCCAGCAGCTATAGCCCGAGACAGGGGGCGGCAGATACGCAGTATTTT
CASSYSPRQGAADTQYF
>many|NA|TRBV3-1|TRBJ1-5
TGTGCCAGCAGCCAAGGGTTGCGCCCGACCGGTCAGCCCCAGCATTTT
CASSQGLRPTGQPQHF
>few|NA|TRBV21-1|TRBJ1-2
TGTGCCAGCAGCAGGGTCCAGGGAGGAGAACCGGGACAGGCGAAACTCGATGGCTACACCTTC
CASSRVQGGEPGQAKLDGYTF
>many|TRBD2|TRBV7-9|TRBJ2-5
TGTGCCCTAGCGGGGCAAGAGACCCAGTACTTC
CALAGQETQYF
>NA|NA|TRBV29-1|TRBJ2-2
TGCGGCCATTCGATGGGGGGGAACACCGGGGAGCTGTTTTTT
CGHSMGGNTGELFF
>many|NA|TRBV4-3|TRBJ2-2
TGCGCCAGCAGCCAAAAGGGAAATCCCTTCAACACCGGGGAGCTGTTTTTT
CASSQKGNPFNTGELFF
>many|NA|TRBV2|TRBJ1-1
TGTGCCAGCAGTGACCAGGGTATAGGAGCTTTCTTT
CASSDQGIGAFF
>few|NA|TRBV13|TRBJ2-4
TGTGCCAGCAGCTCTGGGGGTCGGCACAACATTCAGTACTTC
CASSSGGRHNIQYF
>few|TRBD1|TRBV10-3|TRBJ1-1
TGTGCCAGCGGACAGGGGGGAGTAGCTTTCTTT
CASGQGGVAFF